The clone carrying this T cell receptor beta chain was found many times. As yet, its antigen is unknown. The CDR3 is 16 residues long. Per the germline V gene, CDR1 is LNHDA and CDR2 is SQIVND (reference sequence). The V gene lost 2 bases and the J gene lost 1 base, with 12 bases spanning the gap. Using RNA transcripts as the source, TCR beta CDR3 regions were amplified. First-round RT-PCR targeting the TCR CDR3 was performed with the HTBI primer set. TCRdb re-analysed the multiplex PCR reads in MiXCR, keeping a single row per CDR3 protein. The data contain approximately 500,000 distinct CDR3 sequences, about half of them singletons. These data are taken from a study of T cells in Graves' hyperthyroidism and ophthalmopathy. Points from the study as a whole: Ophthalmopathy, which appeared later, was predicted by the model a median around 6 months before onset.

The sample was peripheral blood or thyroid tissue (not recorded which). The genes are TRBV19 and TRBJ1-5; maybe TRBD1 (6 bases). The receptor was isolated from a woman aged 18 to 35 with Graves' hyperthyroidism. This CDR3 is CASSIIGGKSNQPQHF. As DNA, the CDR3 is TGTGCCAGTAGTATAATAGGGGGGAAGAGCAATCAGCCCCAGCATTTT. The full variable domain, with the rest looked up from reference TRBV19 and TRBJ1-5, is DGGITQSPKYLFRKEGQNVTLSCEQNLNHDAMYWYRQDPGQGLRLIYYSQIVNDFQKGDIAEGYSVSREKKESFPLTVTSAQKNPTAFYLCASSIIGGKSNQPQHFGDGTRLSIL.